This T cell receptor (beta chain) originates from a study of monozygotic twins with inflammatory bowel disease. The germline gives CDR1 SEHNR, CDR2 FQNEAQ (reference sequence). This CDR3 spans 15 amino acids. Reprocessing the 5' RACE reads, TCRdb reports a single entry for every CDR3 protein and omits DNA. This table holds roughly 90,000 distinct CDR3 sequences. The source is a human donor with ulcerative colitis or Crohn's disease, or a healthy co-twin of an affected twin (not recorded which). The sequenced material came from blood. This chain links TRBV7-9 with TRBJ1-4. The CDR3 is CASSFRTATNEKLFF.